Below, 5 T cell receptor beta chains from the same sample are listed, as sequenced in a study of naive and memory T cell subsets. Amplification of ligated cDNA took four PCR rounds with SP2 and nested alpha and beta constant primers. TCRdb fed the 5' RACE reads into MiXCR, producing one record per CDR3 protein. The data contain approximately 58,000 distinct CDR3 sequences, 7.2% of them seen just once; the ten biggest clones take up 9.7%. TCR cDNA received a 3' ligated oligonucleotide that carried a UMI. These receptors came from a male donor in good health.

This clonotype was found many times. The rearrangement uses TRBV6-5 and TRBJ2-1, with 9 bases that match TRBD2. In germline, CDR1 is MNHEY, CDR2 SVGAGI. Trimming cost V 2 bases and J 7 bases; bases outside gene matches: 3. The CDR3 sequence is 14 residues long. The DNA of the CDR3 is TGTGCCAGCAGTTACGCGGGAGGGCGAAATGAGCAGTTCTTC. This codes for CASSYAGGRNEQFF.

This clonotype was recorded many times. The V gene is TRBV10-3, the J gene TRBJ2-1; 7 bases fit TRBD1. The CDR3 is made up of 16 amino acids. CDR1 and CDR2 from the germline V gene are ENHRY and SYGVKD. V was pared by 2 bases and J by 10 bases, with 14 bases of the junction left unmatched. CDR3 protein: CAISEPGRGYPTEQFF. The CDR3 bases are TGTGCCATCAGTGAGCCAGGCAGGGGGTACCCTACGGAGCAGTTCTTC.

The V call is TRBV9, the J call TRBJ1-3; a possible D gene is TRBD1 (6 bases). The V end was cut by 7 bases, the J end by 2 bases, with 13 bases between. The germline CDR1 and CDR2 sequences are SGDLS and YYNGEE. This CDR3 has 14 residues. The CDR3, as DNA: TGTGCCAGCTCAACGGGGGCGCCTGGAAACACCATATATTTT. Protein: CASSTGAPGNTIYF.

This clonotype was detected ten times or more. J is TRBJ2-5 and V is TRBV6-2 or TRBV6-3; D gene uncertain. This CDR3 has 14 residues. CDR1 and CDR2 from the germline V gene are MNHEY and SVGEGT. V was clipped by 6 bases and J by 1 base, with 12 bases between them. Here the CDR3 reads CASRPLGSQETQYF. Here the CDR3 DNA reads TGTGCCAGCAGACCGCTGGGTAGCCAAGAGACCCAGTACTTC.

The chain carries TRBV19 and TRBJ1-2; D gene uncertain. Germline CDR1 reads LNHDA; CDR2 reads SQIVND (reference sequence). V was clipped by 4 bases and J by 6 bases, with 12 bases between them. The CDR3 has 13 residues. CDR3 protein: CASSKRELNGYTF. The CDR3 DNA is TGTGCCAGTAGTAAAAGGGAACTTAATGGCTACACCTTC.